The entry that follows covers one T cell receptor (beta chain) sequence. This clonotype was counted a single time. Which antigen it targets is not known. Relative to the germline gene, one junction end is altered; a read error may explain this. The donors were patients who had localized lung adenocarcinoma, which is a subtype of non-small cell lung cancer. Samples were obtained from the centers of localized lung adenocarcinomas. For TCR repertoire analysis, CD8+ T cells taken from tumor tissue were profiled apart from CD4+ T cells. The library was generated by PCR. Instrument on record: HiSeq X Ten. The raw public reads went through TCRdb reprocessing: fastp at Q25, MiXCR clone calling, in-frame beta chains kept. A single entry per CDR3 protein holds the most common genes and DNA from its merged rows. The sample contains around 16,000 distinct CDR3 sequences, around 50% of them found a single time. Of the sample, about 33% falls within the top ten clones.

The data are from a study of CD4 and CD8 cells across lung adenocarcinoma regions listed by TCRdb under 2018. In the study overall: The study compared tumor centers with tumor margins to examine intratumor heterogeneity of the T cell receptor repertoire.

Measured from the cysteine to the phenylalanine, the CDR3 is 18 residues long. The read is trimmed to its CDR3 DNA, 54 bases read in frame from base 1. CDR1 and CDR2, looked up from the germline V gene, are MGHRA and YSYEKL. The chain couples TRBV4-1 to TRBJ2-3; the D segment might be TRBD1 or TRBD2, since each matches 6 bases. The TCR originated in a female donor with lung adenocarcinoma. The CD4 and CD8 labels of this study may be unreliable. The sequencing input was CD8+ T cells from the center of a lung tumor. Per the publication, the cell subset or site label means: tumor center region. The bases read TGCGCCAGCAGCCAAGCCGACGGGGGCGTGGGAGCCAAAAATACGCAGTATTTC. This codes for CASSQADGGVGAKNTQYF.